This T cell receptor beta chain emerged from a study of T cell responses to AZD1222 COVID-19 vaccine. This clone came up once. Its antigen is not known. The CDR3 is 14 amino acids. Looked up from germline, CDR1 is SGHTS and CDR2 is YDEGEE. The germline V and J ends were trimmed by 1 base and 5 bases, with 12 bases remaining between them. Sequenced by immunoSEQ multiplex PCR; TCRdb stores in-frame clones only, minus some. The sample holds about 92,000 clones, roughly 88% seen once. Findings of the study overall: Mostly white British, mostly female donors; authors suggested clonal diversity may be underestimated.

The receptor comes from an adult in good health. The specimen comprised peripheral blood, sampled on day 0 of MenACWY control vaccination. The V and J genes are TRBV5-8 and TRBJ1-1; TRBD1 might be the D (6 bases). The CDR3 DNA sequence: TGTGCCAGCAGCTTGTACAGGGCGAGGACTGAAGCTTTCTTT. This sequence encodes CASSLYRARTEAFF.